What follows describes a single T cell receptor (beta chain). The protocol was immunoSEQ multiplex PCR, while the TCRdb copy is restricted to in-frame clones and leaves out a portion. In the table there are approximately 300,000 clones, 90% to 95% of which are singletons. This entry is derived from a study of blood T cell repertoires in COVID-19. The wider study: The cDNA or gDNA used as material had been derived from T cells, B-cell-depleted T cells, or PBMCs.

Between the trimmed V and J ends, which lost 3 bases and 5 bases, there was a span of 15 bases. Germline CDR1 is KGHDR and CDR2 is SFDVKD. The CDR3 is 15 amino acids. Sequencing was performed on PBMCs or T cells enriched from blood (not recorded which). This chain connects TRBV24-1 to TRBJ2-5; possible D gene TRBD1, 6 bases. The sequence was obtained from a woman aged 25 to 45 who had been exposed to COVID-19. The CDR3: CATSDATGPGETQYF. DNA for the CDR3: TGTGCCACCAGTGATGCTACAGGGCCGGGTGAGACCCAGTACTTC.